Following are 31 T cell receptor beta chains from one sample sequenced in a study of metastatic and nonmetastatic thyroid tumors. TCRdb reprocessed the PCR reads using MiXCR. Among roughly 59,000 clones listed, around 15% were seen once. Patients were all untreated before their thyroid surgery. Sequenced material: blood. These TCRs come from a male donor with papillary thyroid cancer or a benign thyroid nodule (not recorded which). Some clones in this sample may be carry-over from other donors' samples.

This clone has at least ten counts. The V and J genes are TRBV5-6 and TRBJ1-6; 7 nucleotides match TRBD1. V lost 6 bases to trimming and J lost 0 bases; unmatched junction nucleotides: 6. Germline V gives CDR1 SGHDT, CDR2 YYEEEE. The CDR3 runs 16 residues. The CDR3 reads CASTQTGSSYNSPLHF. The CDR3, as DNA: TGTGCCAGCACCCAGACAGGGAGCTCCTATAATTCACCCCTCCACTTT. The full variable domain, with the rest looked up from reference TRBV5-6 and TRBJ1-6, is DAGVTQSPTHLIKTRGQQVTLRCSPKSGHDTVSWYQQALGQGPQFIFQYYEEEERQRGNFPDRFSGHQFPNYSSELNVNALLLGDSALYLCASTQTGSSYNSPLHFGNGTRLTVT.

In its sample, this clone was seen many times. V is TRBV24-1 and J is TRBJ2-1; 11 bases align to TRBD2. J gave up 6 bases and V 7 bases, and 10 bases lay outside the gene matches. The V gene's germline CDR1 is KGHDR and CDR2 SFDVKD. This CDR3 has 16 residues. CDR3 sequence: CATSGWTGTSGNEQFF. The CDR3 bases are TGTGCCACCAGCGGATGGACCGGGACTAGCGGCAATGAGCAGTTCTTC.

This clone was seen repeatedly, ten times or more. This chain connects TRBV4-2 to TRBJ1-4; 7 bases map to TRBD1. Germline trimming cut 8 bases from V and 8 bases from J; bases unmatched to any gene: 8. The CDR3 has 13 residues. In germline, CDR1 is LGHNA, CDR2 YNFKEQ. CDR3 sequence (DNA): TGTGCCAGCGCGACAGGGTTGGGAGAAAAACTGTTTTTT. This codes for CASATGLGEKLFF.

Many counts were recorded for this clone. The chain carries TRBV14 and TRBJ1-5, with 7 bases identical to TRBD1. V lost 1 base, J lost 7 bases, and 1 base stayed unmatched. Germline values: CDR1 SGHDN, CDR2 FVKESK. CDR3 length equals 13 residues. CDR3 DNA: TGTGCCAGCAGCCAAGGACAGGGCCAGCCCCAGCATTTT. This translates into CASSQGQGQPQHF.

This clone has a handful of counts. The V call is TRBV7-9, the J call TRBJ2-4; 9 positions match TRBD2. CDR3 size: 16 residues. After removal of 5 bases from V and 0 bases from J, the junction contained 5 bases not matched to a gene. Germline values: CDR1 SEHNR, CDR2 FQNEAQ (reference sequence). CDR3 loop: CASSQTSGLAKNIQYF. CDR3 bases: TGTGCCAGCAGCCAGACTAGCGGTTTAGCCAAAAACATTCAGTACTTC.

The CDR3 protein is CASSRTSGSSWSNVLTF. In DNA form, the CDR3 reads TGTGCCAGCAGCCGCACTAGCGGGAGTTCTTGGTCCAACGTCCTGACTTTC. The genes are TRBV7-8 and TRBJ2-6; 11 nucleotides line up with TRBD2. The CDR3 covers 17 residues. V lost 5 bases to trimming and J lost 8 bases; unmatched junction nucleotides: 11. Germline V gene lookup returns CDR1 SGHVS and CDR2 FQNEAQ.

This clone was seen repeatedly, ten times or more. The chain employs TRBV4-3 and TRBJ1-2; no clear D. The germline CDR1 and CDR2 sequences are LGHNA and YSLEER. V gave up 0 bases and J gave up 2 bases, with 10 bases separating them. The CDR3 is made up of 15 amino acids. Here the CDR3 reads CASSQDQLTNYGYTF. The CDR3 DNA sequence: TGCGCCAGCAGCCAAGATCAGCTCACGAACTATGGCTACACCTTC.

This clone was recorded at least ten times. The chain carries TRBV2 and TRBJ2-7; D is tentatively TRBD1 or TRBD2 (6 bases each). CDR1 and CDR2 (germline): SNHLY, FYNNEI. This CDR3 has 22 residues. Trimming took off 2 bases at V and 6 bases at J, with 38 bases between the two ends. CDR3 sequence reads: CASSEQPYGVGAYTYMGLEQYF. The CDR3 DNA reads TGTGCCAGCAGTGAACAACCCTATGGGGTGGGGGCTTACACTTACATGGGACTCGAGCAGTACTTC.

This clone was recorded many times. The chain recombines TRBV4-2 with TRBJ2-3; possible D gene TRBD2, 6 bases. The germline V gene has CDR1 LGHNA and CDR2 YNFKEQ. The CDR3 runs to 16 residues. With 3 bases removed from V and 3 bases from J, the gap between germline ends came to 16 bases. The CDR3 nucleotides read TGTGCCAGCAGCCAGGGACTTCGGGCAGGGACAGATACGCAGTATTTT. Translating it yields CASSQGLRAGTDTQYF.

A word on this clone: One end of the junction is discordant with germline, which a read error may explain. The chain recombines TRBV6-1 with TRBJ2-1; the match to TRBD2 covers 7 bases. The CDR3 is 15 amino acids. Germline V lookup: CDR1 MNHNS, CDR2 SASEGT. The CDR3, as DNA: TGTGCCAGCATCCCCGGGGGGTTTTGGTACAATGAGCATTTCTTC. Its protein product is CASIPGGFWYNEHFF.

This clone was detected only a few times. This chain links TRBV5-4 with TRBJ2-7, with TRBD1 matching over 11 bases. With 0 bases clipped from V and 5 bases from J, the junction kept 7 bases outside the gene matches. The CDR3 covers 16 residues. Per the germline V gene, CDR1 is SGHNT and CDR2 is YYREEE (reference sequence). CDR3 DNA sequence: TGTGCCAGCAGCTTGGCCAGGGGACAGGGGGTCCACGAGCAGTACTTC. Amino acids: CASSLARGQGVHEQYF.

This clone was found once. Just one base apart from a much larger clone, this may be a read error. The sample carries other DNA sequences with the same CDR3. The chain links TRBV20-1 to TRBJ2-3; D ambiguous. Germline V gene sequence: CDR1 DFQATT, CDR2 SNEGSKA (reference sequence). The CDR3 has 14 amino acids. V lost 3 bases and J 4 bases, leaving 14 bases between the germline ends. The DNA for the CDR3 is TGCAGTGCTAGCCAGGTTCCAGGACCAGATACGCAGTATTTT. This sequence encodes CSASQVPGPDTQYF.

This clone showed up many times. This chain uses TRBV28 with TRBJ1-1; D call uncertain. Germline V gene sequence: CDR1 MDHEN, CDR2 SYDVKM. V was cut by 3 bases and J by 0 bases, with 5 bases left in between. The CDR3 covers 13 residues. CDR3 sequence reads: CASSLEMNTEAFF. For the CDR3, the DNA is TGTGCCAGCAGTTTGGAGATGAACACTGAAGCTTTCTTT.

This clone has at least ten counts. The rearrangement links TRBV20-1 to TRBJ2-2; 8 bases match TRBD1. CDR3 length: 14 amino acids. The germline V gene encodes CDR1 DFQATT and CDR2 SNEGSKA (reference sequence). V was pared by 6 bases and J by 5 bases, with 8 bases of the junction left unmatched. The CDR3 spells CSARTGIVTGELFF. The CDR3, as DNA: TGCAGTGCACGGACAGGGATAGTGACCGGGGAGCTGTTTTTT.

This clone came up many times. The chain links TRBV7-9 to TRBJ1-5; no clear D. This CDR3 contains 15 residues. Germline-derived CDR1 and CDR2 are SEHNR and FQNEAQ (reference sequence). The ends were cut back, 0 bases at V and 3 bases at J, with 9 bases in the middle. CDR3 protein: CASSLANGPNQPQHF. DNA for the CDR3: TGTGCCAGCAGCTTAGCGAATGGCCCCAATCAGCCCCAGCATTTT.

CDR3 loop: CASSQVPGWRQETQYF. The CDR3 DNA reads as TGTGCCAGCAGCCAAGTCCCAGGGTGGAGGCAAGAGACCCAGTACTTC. The V call is TRBV14, the J call TRBJ2-5; D is tentatively TRBD1 or TRBD2 (5 bases each). Germline V CDR1 and CDR2: SGHDN, FVKESK. This CDR3 is built from 16 residues. The V and J ends lost 1 base and 2 bases respectively, with 14 bases between them.

Of note for this clone: The conserved final phenylalanine or tryptophan is absent from the CDR3, which likely points to a read error. It is unclear where the CDR3 begins or ends on the DNA, so no DNA is shown, and the CDR3 is as TCRdb lists it. The chain carries TRBV7-9 and TRBJ1-5. Germline V gene data show CDR1 as SEHNR and CDR2 as FQNEAQ (reference sequence). The length of the CDR3 is 10 amino acids, counting both ends. CDR3 protein: CASSSVRGGG.

The V call is TRBV7-9, the J call TRBJ2-2, with unresolved D. V lost 5 bases and J 3 bases, leaving 13 bases between the germline ends. Per the germline V gene, CDR1 is SEHNR and CDR2 is FQNEAQ (reference sequence). This CDR3 is 15 amino acids long. The CDR3 region is CASSSIEFYTGELFF. The CDR3 DNA sequence: TGTGCCAGCAGCAGTATAGAGTTCTACACCGGGGAGCTGTTTTTT.

This clone has more than one count but fewer than ten. This rearrangement joins TRBV6-5 to TRBJ2-7; D not certain. Germline assignment: CDR1 MNHEY and CDR2 SVGAGI. The CDR3 runs to 12 residues. The V and J ends lost 5 bases and 12 bases respectively, with 17 bases between them. Here the CDR3 reads CASSTRLGHRYF. Here the CDR3 DNA reads TGTGCCAGCAGTACGCGACTGGGCCATCGGTACTTC.

The table lists this clone with many counts. The chain is built from TRBV7-8 and TRBJ2-1, with 11 bases lining up with TRBD2. V lost 1 base to trimming and J lost 5 bases; unmatched junction nucleotides: 1. The CDR3 extends over 15 amino acids. Per the germline V gene, CDR1 is SGHVS and CDR2 is FQNEAQ. CDR3 sequence (DNA): TGTGCCAGCAGCTTAGTAGCGGGAGGGAACAATGAGCAGTTCTTC. As protein: CASSLVAGGNNEQFF.

Many counts were recorded for this clone. The genes are TRBV11-3 and TRBJ2-3, with TRBD2 as a possible D gene (6 bases). CDR1 and CDR2 (germline): SGHNT, YENEEA. The CDR3 runs to 14 residues. V was shortened by 6 bases and J by 2 bases, with 12 bases between the two germline ends. The CDR3 sequence is CASSYGGDTDTQYF. The CDR3 nucleotides are TGTGCCAGCAGTTATGGAGGGGACACAGATACGCAGTATTTT.

The sample holds many counts of this clone. The chain has TRBV5-8 and TRBJ2-5; 7 bases are a match to TRBD2. J was trimmed by 4 bases and V by 6 bases; bases with no gene match: 15. The CDR3 is 16 residues long. The V gene's germline CDR1 is SGHTS and CDR2 YDEGEE. CDR3 residues: CASTPRRGGSAETQYF. In nucleotides, the CDR3 is TGTGCCAGCACCCCCCGAAGGGGAGGGTCAGCAGAGACCCAGTACTTC. The full variable domain, completed using reference TRBV5-8 and TRBJ2-5, is EAGVTQSPTHLIKTRGQQATLRCSPISGHTSVYWYQQALGLGLQFLLWYDEGEERNRGNFPPRFSGRQFPNYSSELNVNALELEDSALYLCASTPRRGGSAETQYFGPGTRLLVL.

This clone was detected only a few times. With a much larger clone just one base away, this may be a read error. The gene calls are TRBV7-2 and TRBJ2-1; 7 bases match TRBD2. This CDR3 is built from 19 residues. Looked up from germline, CDR1 is SGHTA and CDR2 is FQGNSA. In DNA form, the CDR3 reads TGTGCCAGCAGGCTTACCAATGAGGGCGGGGGTCGAATCCACAATGAGCAGCTCTTC. The encoded protein is CASRLTNEGGGRIHNEQLF.

This clone was recorded many times. The chain joins TRBV10-3 to TRBJ1-1; D is ambiguous. The CDR3 is 16 residues long. Trimming stripped 4 bases from V and 3 bases from J, with 18 bases between. Looked up from germline, CDR1 is ENHRY and CDR2 is SYGVKD. The CDR3 loop reads CAISGGAVSRYTEAFF. CDR3 nucleotides: TGTGCCATCAGTGGCGGAGCAGTCTCAAGGTACACTGAAGCTTTCTTT.

This clone was counted at least ten times. The chain links TRBV11-3 to TRBJ2-3, with 13 bases identical to TRBD2. With V trimmed by 1 base and J by 7 bases, 8 bases remained unmatched. Germline values: CDR1 SGHNT, CDR2 YENEEA. There are 17 residues in the CDR3. The CDR3 DNA reads TGTGCCAGCAGCTTAGTGAGGACTAGCGGGGGACTATATACGCAGTATTTT. It codes for CASSLVRTSGGLYTQYF. Complete variable domain (other parts from reference TRBV11-3 and TRBJ2-3): EAGVVQSPRYKIIEKKQPVAFWCNPISGHNTLYWYLQNLGQGPELLIRYENEEAVDDSQLPKDRFSAERLKGVDSTLKIQPAELGDSAVYLCASSLVRTSGGLYTQYFGPGTRLTVL.

This clone was recorded many times. The gene calls are TRBV11-1 and TRBJ2-5; TRBD2 aligns across 8 bases. The CDR3 runs 19 residues. V dropped 5 bases and J dropped 5; count of bases not matched to a gene: 22. Germline values: CDR1 SGHAT, CDR2 FQDESV (reference sequence). The CDR3 loop reads CASSQTNGTSRAGWETQYF. The DNA of the CDR3 is TGTGCCAGCAGCCAAACCAACGGGACTAGTCGCGCGGGGTGGGAGACCCAGTACTTC.

This clone was counted at least ten times. This chain uses TRBV20-1 with TRBJ2-7, with a tentative D call TRBD1 (5 bases). The CDR3 is 11 residues long. Germline V gene data show CDR1 as DFQATT and CDR2 as SNEGSKA (reference sequence). Trimming removed 2 bases from V and 6 bases from J, with 8 bases in between. The CDR3 sequence: CSARRGSEQYF. CDR3 sequence (DNA): TGCAGTGCTAGAAGGGGCTCCGAGCAGTACTTC.

This clone was seen ten or more times. This sample includes further DNA sequences coding for the same CDR3. The V call is TRBV7-8, the J call TRBJ2-3, with 8 bases lining up with TRBD1. Trimming cost V 5 bases and J 11 bases; bases outside gene matches: 12. This CDR3 has 14 amino acids. Germline V gene data show CDR1 as SGHVS and CDR2 as FQNEAQ. In nucleotides, the CDR3 is TGTGCCAGCAGCATTGGGGACAGGCCGCCGCAGCAGTATTTT. Translation: CASSIGDRPPQQYF. Combining the CDR3 with reference TRBV7-8 and TRBJ2-3 gives the whole variable domain GAGVSQSPRYKVAKRGQDVALRCDPISGHVSLFWYQQALGQGPEFLTYFQNEAQLDKSGLPSDRFFAERPEGSVSTLKIQRTQQEDSAVYLCASSIGDRPPQQYFGPGTRLTVL.

This clone was counted at least ten times. The gene calls are TRBV20-1 and TRBJ2-1; 7 nucleotides line up with TRBD2. Germline CDR1 DFQATT, CDR2 SNEGSKA (reference sequence). This CDR3 spans 13 amino acids. Losses at the gene ends were 3 bases for V and 5 bases for J; bases not matched to a gene: 4. This CDR3 reads CSARRGTNNEQFF. In DNA, the CDR3 is TGCAGTGCTAGGCGGGGGACTAACAATGAGCAGTTCTTC.

At least ten counts were recorded for this clone. This chain joins TRBV5-1 and TRBJ2-2, with 7 bases matching TRBD1. J was trimmed by 3 bases and V by 2 bases; bases with no gene match: 7. Per the germline V gene, CDR1 is SGHRS and CDR2 is YFSETQ. This CDR3 has 16 amino acids. DNA of the CDR3: TGCGCCAGCAGCTTTAACTGGCAGGGGGACACCGGGGAGCTGTTTTTT. Translation: CASSFNWQGDTGELFF. Together with reference TRBV5-1 and TRBJ2-2, the CDR3 gives the full variable domain: KAGVTQTPRYLIKTRGQQVTLSCSPISGHRSVSWYQQTPGQGLQFLFEYFSETQRNKGNFPGRFSGRQFSNSRSEMNVSTLELGDSALYLCASSFNWQGDTGELFFGEGSRLTVL.

This clone was seen repeatedly, ten times or more. This sample also contains other DNA sequences that code for the same CDR3. The rearrangement links TRBV11-2 to TRBJ2-3; a weak D match, TRBD2 (5 bases). CDR1 SGHAT and CDR2 FQNNGV come from the germline V gene. This CDR3 comprises 18 residues. Trimming removed 5 bases from V and 3 bases from J, with 24 bases in between. CDR3 sequence (DNA): TGTGCCAGCAGCCCCGAAGGGATCACGGGGAGTGTGACAGATACGCAGTATTTT. It encodes CASSPEGITGSVTDTQYF.